The clone carrying this TCR beta chain was observed many times. What it binds is unknown. This entry is derived from a study of T-cell memory formation after mild COVID-19. General study findings and limits: Day 15 to 85 contracting clones showed balanced CD4/CD8; later expanders leaned CD4+.

Via MiXCR, TCRdb re-called the 5' RACE reads, giving one row per CDR3 protein. Of roughly 40,000 distinct CDR3 sequences in the sample, 6% to 8% were seen once. The sequence was collected from a man between 18 and 29 years old who had mild COVID-19 (a few samples of this study predate the infection). Cell type and time point are not known. Sequenced sample: PBMCs or a T cell subset sorted from them (not recorded which).

The CDR3, as DNA: TGTGCCAGCAGCCCTCTACGGGGGGAGACCCAGTACTTC. Its protein product is CASSPLRGETQYF. This chain connects TRBV3-1 to TRBJ2-5; maybe TRBD2 (6 bases). The length of the CDR3 is 13 residues. Germline-derived CDR1 and CDR2 are LGHDT and YNNKEL (reference sequence). Trimming took 4 bases from V and 5 from J, leaving 11 bases between them.